A single sample gave rise to the 5 T cell receptor beta chains below, sequenced in a study of blood T cells in healthy people across ages. The use of a sample-barcoded 5' primer and a J-beta primer mix characterized a second PCR of about 7 to 12 cycles. Via MiXCR, TCRdb re-called the 5' RACE reads, giving one row per CDR3 protein. The sample yields about 570,000 distinct CDR3 sequences, 27% seen once. Sequencing used blood. Source of these receptors: a woman in her sixties or seventies in good health.

This clonotype was counted only a few times. The DNA for the CDR3 is TGCAGTGCTTCCTATAGCGGGGGGGCTCAGAATGAGCAGTTCTTC. Protein sequence: CSASYSGGAQNEQFF. This chain connects TRBV20-1 to TRBJ2-5; TRBD2 matches 11 bases. The J call may be wrong; the DNA end is better matched by TRBJ2-1. The V gene's germline CDR1 is DFQATT and CDR2 SNEGSKA (reference sequence). This CDR3 is built from 15 residues.

The chain employs TRBV20-1 and TRBJ2-3, with D possibly matching TRBD2 (6 bases). The CDR3 spans 15 residues. V lost 6 bases and J 4 bases, leaving 20 bases between the germline ends. Per germline, CDR1 DFQATT and CDR2 SNEGSKA (reference sequence). DNA of the CDR3: TGCAGTGCGAAGGATCGTCGGCGGGGAGCAGATACGCAGTATTTT. This encodes CSAKDRRRGADTQYF.

This clonotype was seen more than once but under ten times. A read error may produce the germline difference seen at one junction end. This chain connects TRBV4-3 to TRBJ2-6, with D perhaps TRBD1 (6 bases). Germline CDR1 and CDR2: LGHNA and YSLEER. This CDR3 contains 17 residues. The CDR3 region has the DNA TGCGCCAGCAGCCAAATTGTCGCAGGGGCTGGGGCCAACGCCCTGACTTTC. Amino acids: CASSQIVAGAGANALTF.

The V gene is TRBV20-1, the J gene TRBJ1-4, with TRBD1 matching 8 bases. Per the germline V gene, CDR1 is DFQATT and CDR2 is SNEGSKA (reference sequence). V was clipped by 0 bases and J by 3 bases; unmatched bases: 15. This CDR3 has 19 residues. This chain's CDR3 is CSARDVKTGDLFANEKLFF. Written as DNA, the CDR3 is TGCAGTGCTAGAGATGTGAAGACAGGGGATTTGTTTGCTAATGAAAAACTGTTTTTT.

The V and J genes are TRBV9 and TRBJ1-3; D unclear. Trimming took off 3 bases at V and 8 bases at J, with 12 bases between the two ends. Germline CDR1 is SGDLS and CDR2 is YYNGEE. This CDR3 is 13 amino acids long. Here the CDR3 reads CASSAGGVDTIYF. CDR3 nucleotides: TGTGCCAGCAGCGCCGGCGGCGTGGACACCATATATTTT. Looking up the rest from reference TRBV9 and TRBJ1-3 gives the full variable domain: DSGVTQTPKHLITATGQRVTLRCSPRSGDLSVYWYQQSLDQGLQFLIQYYNGEERAKGNILERFSAQQFPDLHSELNLSSLELGDSALYFCASSAGGVDTIYFGEGSWLTVV.